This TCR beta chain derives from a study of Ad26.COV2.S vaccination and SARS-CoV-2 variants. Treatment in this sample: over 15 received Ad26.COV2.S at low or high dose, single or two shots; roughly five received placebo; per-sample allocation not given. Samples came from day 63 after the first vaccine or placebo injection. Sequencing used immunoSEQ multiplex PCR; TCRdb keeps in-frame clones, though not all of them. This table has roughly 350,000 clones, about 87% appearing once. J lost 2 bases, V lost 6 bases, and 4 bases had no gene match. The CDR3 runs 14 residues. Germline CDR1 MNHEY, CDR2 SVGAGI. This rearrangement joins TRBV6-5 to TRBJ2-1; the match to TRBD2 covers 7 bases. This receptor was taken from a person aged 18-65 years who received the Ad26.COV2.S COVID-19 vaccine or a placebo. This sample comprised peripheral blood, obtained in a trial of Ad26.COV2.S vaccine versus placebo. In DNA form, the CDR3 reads TGTGCCAGCAGGCGGGGGATTACCTACAATGAGCAGTTCTTC. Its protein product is CASRRGITYNEQFF.